Following are 12 T cell receptor beta chains from one sample sequenced in a study of early T cells in non-severe SARS-CoV-2 infection. In TCRdb, the 5' RACE reads were re-called with MiXCR into one record per CDR3 protein. The sample contains about 28,000 distinct CDR3 sequences, about 4.9% of which appear only once. The material sequenced was whole blood, taken at baseline. The receptors come from an adult who was a healthcare worker with PCR-confirmed SARS-CoV-2 infection or an uninfected control (not recorded which).

The chain links TRBV20-1 to TRBJ1-1; D is unclear. The CDR3 totals 12 residues. CDR1 DFQATT and CDR2 SNEGSKA come from the germline V gene (reference sequence). V lost 5 bases and J lost 3, with 10 bases in between. The CDR3 sequence: CSAPQEDTEAFF. The CDR3 region has the DNA TGCAGTGCTCCTCAGGAAGACACTGAAGCTTTCTTT.

This clonotype was detected ten times or more. This chain uses TRBV29-1 with TRBJ2-1, with D perhaps TRBD2 (5 bases). This CDR3 region has 12 residues. The V gene's germline CDR1 is SQVTM and CDR2 ANQGSEA. The V gene lost 3 bases and the J gene lost 9 bases, with 12 bases spanning the gap. CDR3 amino acids: CSVDEGSIEQFF. The CDR3 DNA reads as TGCAGCGTTGACGAGGGATCGATTGAGCAGTTCTTC.

This clonotype has a count of ten or more. The chain has TRBV19 and TRBJ1-2, with 10 bases identical to TRBD1. CDR1 LNHDA and CDR2 SQIVND come from the germline V gene (reference sequence). V dropped 2 bases and J dropped 8; count of bases not matched to a gene: 2. CDR3 length equals 13 residues. CDR3 nucleotide sequence: TGTGCCAGTAGTATAACGACAGGGGGCGGCTACACCTTC. Translation gives CASSITTGGGYTF. Based on the CDR3 plus reference TRBV19 and TRBJ1-2, the full variable domain is DGGITQSPKYLFRKEGQNVTLSCEQNLNHDAMYWYRQDPGQGLRLIYYSQIVNDFQKGDIAEGYSVSREKKESFPLTVTSAQKNPTAFYLCASSITTGGGYTFGSGTRLTVV.

In its sample, this clonotype was seen many times. This sequence joins TRBV6-1 and TRBJ2-1, with 10 bases matching TRBD2. This CDR3 has 15 residues. V was pared by 4 bases and J by 10 bases, with 10 bases of the junction left unmatched. The germline V gene has CDR1 MNHNS and CDR2 SASEGT. CDR3 sequence reads: CASSVGTSAWEEQFF. CDR3 nucleotides: TGTGCCAGCAGTGTCGGGACTAGCGCTTGGGAGGAGCAGTTCTTC.

This clonotype has a count of ten or more. The chain couples TRBV24-1 to TRBJ2-3; 8 bases line up with TRBD1. This CDR3 region has 16 residues. CDR1 is KGHDR, CDR2 SFDVKD, per germline. The trim removed 3 bases at V and 2 bases at J, leaving 6 bases unmatched. This CDR3 is CATSDAGGSDTDTQYF. The CDR3 bases are TGTGCCACCAGTGATGCAGGGGGCTCGGACACAGATACGCAGTATTTT.

This clonotype has ten or more counts. The chain uses TRBV9 and TRBJ1-2, with TRBD1 identical over 8 bases. The germline V gene has CDR1 SGDLS and CDR2 YYNGEE. This CDR3 contains 15 residues. With V trimmed by 0 bases and J by 5 bases, 6 bases remained unmatched. The CDR3 sequence: CASSVVDRASYGYTF. The CDR3 coding sequence is TGTGCCAGCAGCGTAGTGGACAGGGCCTCTTATGGCTACACCTTC.

This clonotype was seen repeatedly, ten times or more. The chain couples TRBV5-6 to TRBJ2-1; D remains unclear. The CDR3 loop spans 14 amino acids. Per the germline V gene, CDR1 is SGHDT and CDR2 is YYEEEE. V dropped 1 base and J dropped 6 bases, with 11 bases sitting between them. The CDR3 DNA is TGTGCCAGCAGCTTGCGGAATTTCGCCAATGAGCAGTTCTTC. Translating it yields CASSLRNFANEQFF.

Comments on this clonotype: A clone one base away is much larger, so this may be a read error. V usage is TRBV12-3 or TRBV12-4 and J usage is TRBJ2-2; the match to TRBD1 covers 7 bases. The CDR3 is made up of 13 amino acids. This CDR3 reads CASGQVHAGELSF. CDR3 in DNA: TGTGCCAGCGGACAGGTTCACGCCGGGGAGCTGTCTTTT.

This clonotype was seen at least ten times. The chain links TRBV20-1 to TRBJ1-3, with D maybe TRBD1 (6 bases). The CDR3 totals 14 residues. Germline CDR1 DFQATT, CDR2 SNEGSKA (reference sequence). Trimming left V 3 bases short and J 2 bases short, with 11 bases between. This CDR3 is CSASQGHPGNTIYF. The DNA of the CDR3 is TGCAGTGCTAGCCAGGGGCATCCTGGAAACACCATATATTTT.

There are many counts of this clonotype. The chain carries TRBV6-5 and TRBJ1-3, with D possibly being TRBD1 (6 bases). This CDR3 comprises 16 residues. V was shortened by 5 bases and J by 0 bases, with 14 bases between the two germline ends. From germline, CDR1 is MNHEY and CDR2 SVGAGI. CDR3 nucleotide sequence: TGTGCCAGCAGTCCCCGGGGGGGGGCCTCTGGAAACACCATATATTTT. Translated, it gives CASSPRGGASGNTIYF.

There are many counts of this clonotype. This chain uses TRBV7-9 with TRBJ2-7; D tentatively fits TRBD1 or TRBD2 (9 bases each). Germline CDR1 SEHNR, CDR2 FQNEAQ (reference sequence). The V end was cut by 3 bases, the J end by 6 bases, with 15 bases between. The CDR3 is made up of 14 amino acids. In DNA form, the CDR3 reads TGTGCCAGCAGCTTTCTAGCGGGACAGGGCGAGCAGTACTTC. Encoded protein: CASSFLAGQGEQYF.

A few counts support this clonotype. This sequence joins TRBV24-1 and TRBJ2-5; D call uncertain. V was pared by 5 bases and J by 3 bases, with 6 bases between. The CDR3 length is 12 residues. Germline V gene data show CDR1 as KGHDR and CDR2 as SFDVKD. The CDR3 DNA follows: TGTGCCACCAGTGCCGCCGAAGAGACCCAGTACTTC. Encoded protein: CATSAAEETQYF.